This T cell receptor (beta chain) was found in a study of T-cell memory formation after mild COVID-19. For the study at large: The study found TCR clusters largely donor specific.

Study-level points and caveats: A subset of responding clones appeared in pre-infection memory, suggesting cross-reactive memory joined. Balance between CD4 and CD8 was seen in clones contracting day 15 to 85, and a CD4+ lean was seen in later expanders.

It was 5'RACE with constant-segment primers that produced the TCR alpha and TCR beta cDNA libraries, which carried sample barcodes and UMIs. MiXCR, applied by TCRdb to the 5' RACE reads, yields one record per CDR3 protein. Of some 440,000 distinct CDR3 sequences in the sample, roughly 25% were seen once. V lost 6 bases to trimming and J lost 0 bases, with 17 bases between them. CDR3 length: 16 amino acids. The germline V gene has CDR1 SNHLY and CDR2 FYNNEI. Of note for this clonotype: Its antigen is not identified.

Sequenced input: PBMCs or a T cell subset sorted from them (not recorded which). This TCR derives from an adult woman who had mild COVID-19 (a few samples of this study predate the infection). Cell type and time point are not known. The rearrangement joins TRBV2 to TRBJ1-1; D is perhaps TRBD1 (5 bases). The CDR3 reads CASRGEGSEVNTEAFF. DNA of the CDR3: TGTGCCAGCAGGGGGGAGGGGTCGGAGGTGAACACTGAAGCTTTCTTT.